The 29 T cell receptor beta chains below come from one sample, sequenced in a study of glioma-infiltrating T cells. TCR alpha and beta CDR3 regions were amplified from RNA using iRepertoire nested multiplex PCR. MiXCR, run by TCRdb on the multiplex PCR reads, gives a single entry per CDR3 protein. The sample yields 15,000 to 20,000 distinct CDR3 sequences, roughly 60% seen once. The sample comprised glioma tissue, nonneoplastic brain tissue, or PBMCs (not recorded which). Receptors were obtained from a human donor with low-grade glioma or glioblastoma, undergoing nonglioma brain surgery, or in good health (not recorded which).

The J gene is TRBJ1-5, the V gene TRBV19, with D tentatively TRBD1 (5 bases). Looked up from germline, CDR1 is LNHDA and CDR2 is SQIVND (reference sequence). This CDR3 spans 15 amino acids. The germline V and J ends were trimmed by 1 base and 4 bases, with 11 bases remaining between them. The CDR3 protein is CASSIVSGQNQPQHF. The CDR3 DNA sequence: TGTGCCAGTAGTATAGTTTCCGGACAAAATCAGCCCCAGCATTTT.

This chain uses TRBV5-1 with TRBJ2-3; D assignment may be TRBD1 or TRBD2 (5 bases each). CDR1 is SGHRS and CDR2 is YFSETQ in the germline V gene. V was pared by 1 base and J by 9 bases, with 15 bases between. CDR3 length: 14 residues. The CDR3 nucleotides read TGCGCCAGCAGCTTGACCAGTTTGAGGGGAACGCAGTATTTT. Its protein is CASSLTSLRGTQYF.

The rearrangement uses TRBV28 and TRBJ2-3, with D possibly matching TRBD2 (6 bases). V lost 3 bases and J 5 bases, leaving 15 bases between the germline ends. This CDR3 spans 15 amino acids. The germline CDR1 and CDR2 sequences are MDHEN and SYDVKM. The CDR3 DNA reads as TGTGCCAGCAGTTTTATCCCGGGAGAACGAGATACGCAGTATTTT. It specifies CASSFIPGERDTQYF.

This clonotype appeared a few times. A much larger clone is a single base away; this may be a read error. The chain combines TRBV12-3 or TRBV12-4 with TRBJ1-1; possibly TRBD1 for D (6 bases). The CDR3 covers 16 residues. The chain's CDR3 is CASSDAGAGLNTKAFF. DNA for the CDR3: TGTGCCAGCAGTGATGCGGGGGCAGGACTGAACACTAAAGCTTTCTTT.

This chain links TRBV4-1 with TRBJ2-5, with 7 bases that match TRBD2. V trimming: 0 bases; J trimming: 3 bases; junction bases outside the gene matches: 7. The CDR3 runs 16 residues. Germline values: CDR1 MGHRA, CDR2 YSYEKL. This CDR3 reads CASSQDGTKIKETQYF. The CDR3 nucleotides read TGCGCCAGCAGCCAAGATGGGACTAAGATAAAAGAGACCCAGTACTTC.

This clonotype was recorded many times. The gene calls are TRBV14 and TRBJ2-2; tentative D call: TRBD2 (7 bases). Germline V gene data show CDR1 as SGHDN and CDR2 as FVKESK. The CDR3 has 16 amino acids. Trimming took 4 bases from V and 3 from J, leaving 15 bases between them. The CDR3 protein is CASSRLGGADTGELFF. In nucleotides, the CDR3 is TGTGCCAGCAGCCGGCTAGGGGGGGCAGACACCGGGGAGCTGTTTTTT.

In the case of this clonotype: The junction and the germline gene differ at one end; a read error may be behind it. The chain links TRBV20-1 to TRBJ1-5; perhaps TRBD1 as D (5 bases). CDR3 length equals 15 residues. Germline V gene lookup returns CDR1 DFQATT and CDR2 SNEGSKA (reference sequence). The CDR3 reads CSARDQGGENQPKHF. The CDR3 nucleotides read TGCAGTGCTAGAGATCAGGGAGGGGAAAATCAGCCCAAGCATTTT.

Points on this clonotype: The germline gene is not matched at one end of the junction; a read error may be the cause. V is TRBV27 and J is TRBJ1-1; 7 bases are shared with TRBD1. The CDR3 loop spans 16 amino acids. Germline CDR1 MNHEY, CDR2 SMNVEV (reference sequence). Written as DNA, the CDR3 is TGTGCCAGCAGTCCCCTGGCAGGGGGGATGAACACTGAAGATTTCTTT. It encodes CASSPLAGGMNTEDFF.

Many counts were recorded for this clonotype. The chain carries TRBV20-1 and TRBJ2-5, with 13 bases identical to TRBD2. Germline V gives CDR1 DFQATT, CDR2 SNEGSKA (reference sequence). This CDR3 has 19 amino acids. V was pared by 2 bases and J by 2 bases, with 14 bases of the junction left unmatched. As DNA, the CDR3 is TGCAGTGCTAGATCGGATAGACTAGCGGGAGGAGTGGGGCAAGAGACCCAGTACTTC. Residues: CSARSDRLAGGVGQETQYF.

This sequence joins TRBV6-6 and TRBJ2-1; a weak D match, TRBD2 (5 bases). Germline CDR1 is MNHNY and CDR2 is SVGAGI (reference sequence). V lost 0 bases, J lost 0 bases, and 15 bases lay in between. The CDR3 is made up of 18 amino acids. This CDR3 reads CASSYSSVGSSSYNEQFF. The CDR3 coding sequence is TGTGCCAGCAGTTACTCGAGTGTAGGGAGTAGCTCCTACAATGAGCAGTTCTTC.

This clonotype was found a few times. V and J are TRBV6-2 or TRBV6-3 and TRBJ2-1; D call uncertain. V lost 6 bases and J lost 3, with 3 bases in between. Germline V lookup: CDR1 MNHEY, CDR2 SVGEGT. This CDR3 has 11 amino acids. DNA for the CDR3: TGTGCCAGCAGGCTCTACAATGAGCAGTTCTTC. This sequence encodes CASRLYNEQFF.

The chain combines TRBV28 with TRBJ2-3; 7 positions match TRBD1. The ends lost 6 bases at V and 2 bases at J; junction bases unmatched: 14. Per the germline V gene, CDR1 is MDHEN and CDR2 is SYDVKM. The length of the CDR3 is 17 residues. The CDR3 region has the DNA TGTGCCAGCAGAATAACCAAGGCAGGGGGTTACACAGATACGCAGTATTTT. It encodes CASRITKAGGYTDTQYF.

As regards this clonotype: At one end, the junction sequence differs from germline, possibly due to a read error. The CDR3 sequence is CASGLSDRNEQYF. The CDR3 region has the DNA TGTGCCAGCGGTTTATCTGACCGGAACGAGCAGTACTTC. This chain links TRBV27 with TRBJ2-7, with D hard to call. The CDR3 is made up of 13 amino acids. CDR1 is MNHEY, CDR2 SMNVEV, per germline (reference sequence).

The rearrangement uses TRBV20-1 and TRBJ1-2, with a weak D call TRBD1 (5 bases). The CDR3 has 15 amino acids. CDR1 and CDR2 (germline): DFQATT, SNEGSKA (reference sequence). Trimming removed 0 bases from V and 4 bases from J, with 15 bases in between. CDR3 protein: CSARDNRRDLYGYTF. Written as DNA, the CDR3 is TGCAGTGCTAGAGACAATCGCAGGGACCTCTATGGCTACACCTTC.

As for this clonotype: An end of the junction does not agree with germline; a read error may underlie this. This chain joins TRBV7-6 and TRBJ1-5; no definite D call. Germline-derived CDR1 and CDR2 are SGHVS and FNYEAQ. The CDR3 is made up of 13 amino acids. The DNA of the CDR3 is TGTGCCGGCAGTCCTAAACGGGATCAGCCCCAGCATTTC. Amino acid sequence: CAGSPKRDQPQHF. Complete variable domain (other parts from reference TRBV7-6 and TRBJ1-5): GAGVSQSPRYKVTKRGQDVALRCDPISGHVSLYWYRQALGQGPEFLTYFNYEAQQDKSGLPNDRFSAERPEGSISTLTIQRTEQRDSAMYRCAGSPKRDQPQHFGDGTRLSIL.

This chain connects TRBV18 to TRBJ2-1, with D unresolved. Per germline, CDR1 KGHSH and CDR2 LQKENI. CDR3 length equals 13 residues. The V end lost 8 bases, the J end lost 4 bases, and 12 bases lay between the germline ends. CDR3 DNA: TGTGCCAGCCAACTAATTGGGTACAATGAGCAGTTCTTC. Translating it yields CASQLIGYNEQFF. Combining the CDR3 with reference TRBV18 and TRBJ2-1 gives the whole variable domain NAGVMQNPRHLVRRRGQEARLRCSPMKGHSHVYWYRQLPEEGLKFMVYLQKENIIDESGMPKERFSAEFPKEGPSILRIQQVVRGDSAAYFCASQLIGYNEQFFGPGTRLTVL.

The chain recombines TRBV6-4 with TRBJ2-3; no definite D call. Germline CDR1 is MRHNA and CDR2 is SNTAGT. The CDR3 loop spans 13 amino acids. The ends were cut back, 2 bases at V and 6 bases at J, with 9 bases in the middle. In nucleotides, the CDR3 is TGTGCCAGCAGTGACCCTCCTGGGGATACGCAGTATTTT. As protein: CASSDPPGDTQYF.

There are many counts of this clonotype. The chain combines TRBV28 with TRBJ2-7; 10 positions match TRBD1. V dropped 3 bases and J dropped 5; count of bases not matched to a gene: 7. The CDR3 length is 15 residues. Looked up from germline, CDR1 is MDHEN and CDR2 is SYDVKM. CDR3 DNA: TGTGCCAGCAGTTTTCGACAGGGGGCCATGAACGAGCAGTACTTC. Translation: CASSFRQGAMNEQYF.

V and J are TRBV20-1 and TRBJ1-1; perhaps TRBD1 as D (6 bases). The V gene's germline CDR1 is DFQATT and CDR2 SNEGSKA (reference sequence). With 6 bases removed from V and 2 bases from J, the gap between germline ends came to 13 bases. This CDR3 is built from 13 residues. CDR3 coding DNA: TGCAGTGCCGCGAGGACAGTTAACACTGAAGCTTTCTTT. Its protein is CSAARTVNTEAFF.

This clonotype was recorded a few times. The chain recombines TRBV7-9 with TRBJ1-3; D uncertain. CDR1 SEHNR and CDR2 FQNEAQ come from the germline V gene (reference sequence). The V and J ends lost 6 bases and 2 bases respectively, with 8 bases between them. This CDR3 is 13 amino acids long. CDR3 region: CASRLITGNTIYF. CDR3 coding DNA: TGTGCCAGCAGGTTAATAACTGGAAACACCATATATTTT.

The chain has TRBV6-5 and TRBJ2-3; 7 positions agree with TRBD1. The CDR3 totals 13 residues. V lost 7 bases and J lost 1; bases outside the gene matches: 2. The germline gives CDR1 MNHEY, CDR2 SVGAGI. This chain's CDR3 is CASTGQGTDTQYF. The CDR3 DNA reads as TGTGCCAGCACCGGACAGGGCACAGATACGCAGTATTTT.

This chain joins TRBV20-1 and TRBJ2-3, with D tentatively TRBD2 (6 bases). The germline V gene has CDR1 DFQATT and CDR2 SNEGSKA (reference sequence). V was cut by 6 bases and J by 4 bases, with 20 bases left in between. The CDR3 sequence is 15 residues long. CDR3 amino acids: CSAMIDWTTADTQYF. CDR3 in DNA: TGCAGTGCCATGATCGATTGGACTACAGCAGATACGCAGTATTTT.

The V call is TRBV27, the J call TRBJ2-7; 7 bases agree with TRBD2. The V gene's germline CDR1 is MNHEY and CDR2 SMNVEV (reference sequence). The CDR3 covers 14 residues. V shed 7 bases and J 2 bases; nucleotides not matched to a gene: 8. CDR3 in amino acids: CASTLSGRPYEQYF. The CDR3 DNA sequence: TGTGCCAGCACCCTTAGCGGGCGGCCCTACGAGCAGTACTTC.

This clonotype was counted at least ten times. This sequence joins TRBV3-1 and TRBJ1-5, with D unclear. CDR3 length: 15 residues. The germline V gene encodes CDR1 LGHDT and CDR2 YNNKEL (reference sequence). V was pared by 1 base and J by 5 bases, with 12 bases between. The CDR3 DNA sequence: TGTGCCAGCAGCCAAGGCTGGTGGTCGGATCAGCCCCAGCATTTT. Translating gives CASSQGWWSDQPQHF.

CDR3 residues: CASSSTRGGEKLFF. DNA for the CDR3: TGTGCCAGCAGCTCTACGCGGGGCGGTGAAAAACTGTTTTTT. The genes are TRBV7-9 and TRBJ1-4; weak D call: TRBD1 (5 bases). The CDR3 runs 14 residues. The V end was cut by 4 bases, the J end by 7 bases, with 13 bases between. Germline V CDR1 and CDR2: SEHNR, FQNEAQ (reference sequence).

The V call is TRBV20-1, the J call TRBJ1-2; D is uncertain. Germline assignment: CDR1 DFQATT and CDR2 SNEGSKA (reference sequence). This CDR3 has 12 amino acids. Trimming left V 5 bases short and J 10 bases short, with 17 bases between. The CDR3 DNA follows: TGCAGTGCTGACCAGGAAAACTATCTCTACACCTTC. This gives the protein CSADQENYLYTF.

The chain links TRBV7-3 to TRBJ1-6, with unresolved D. The CDR3 extends over 13 amino acids. Deletions cut 4 bases from V and 6 bases from J, with 7 bases between. Per germline, CDR1 SGHTA and CDR2 FQGTGA. CDR3 protein: CASSSAINSPLHF. The CDR3 DNA follows: TGTGCCAGCAGCTCTGCGATTAATTCACCCCTCCACTTT.

The CDR3 reads CASTPRGGNQPQHF. The CDR3 DNA is TGTGCCAGCACCCCCAGGGGTGGAAATCAGCCCCAGCATTTT. This sequence joins TRBV27 and TRBJ1-5; the D gene is possibly TRBD1 (6 bases). CDR1 and CDR2 (germline): MNHEY, SMNVEV (reference sequence). The CDR3 has 14 residues. Deletions cut 7 bases from V and 4 bases from J, with 14 bases between.

Only a few counts were recorded for this clonotype. The chain combines TRBV2 with TRBJ2-1, with D unclear. The germline V gene encodes CDR1 SNHLY and CDR2 FYNNEI. The length of the CDR3 is 10 residues. Trimming shortened V by 8 bases and J by 2 bases, and 1 base separated the two germline ends. The CDR3 loop is CASAYNEQFF. CDR3 nucleotide sequence: TGTGCCAGCGCCTACAATGAGCAGTTCTTC. The full variable domain, completed using reference TRBV2 and TRBJ2-1, is EPEVTQTPSHQVTQMGQEVILRCVPISNHLYFYWYRQILGQKVEFLVSFYNNEISEKSEIFDDQFSVERPDGSNFTLKIRSTKLEDSAMYFCASAYNEQFFGPGTRLTVL.